This passage covers 26 T cell receptor beta chains from one sample sequenced in a study of blood T cell repertoires in COVID-19. The assay was immunoSEQ multiplex PCR, and TCRdb's table has in-frame clones only and misses some. The sample has roughly 400,000 clones, about 88% seen once. The sequenced sample was PBMCs or T cells enriched from blood (not recorded which). Receptors originate from a young woman who had been exposed to COVID-19.

This chain connects TRBV11-3 to TRBJ2-1; tentative D call: TRBD1 (7 bases). CDR3 size: 19 residues. Germline V gene lookup returns CDR1 SGHNT and CDR2 YENEEA. Trimming stripped 0 bases from V and 4 bases from J, with 22 bases between. For the CDR3, the DNA is TGTGCCAGCAGCTTAGACCCCCGTGGGGGGACAGATTTTTACAATGAGCAGTTCTTC. It specifies CASSLDPRGGTDFYNEQFF.

This rearrangement joins TRBV27 to TRBJ2-2; TRBD2 agrees at 14 bases. With 5 bases clipped from V and 8 bases from J, the junction kept 10 bases outside the gene matches. From germline, CDR1 is MNHEY and CDR2 SMNVEV (reference sequence). There are 17 residues in the CDR3. The CDR3 reads CASSPATSGGDVGELFF. CDR3 nucleotide sequence: TGTGCCAGCAGTCCCGCGACTAGCGGGGGGGACGTAGGGGAGCTGTTTTTT.

This rearrangement joins TRBV7-8 to TRBJ1-1; D is unresolved. CDR1 and CDR2 from the germline V gene are SGHVS and FQNEAQ. The CDR3 is made up of 14 amino acids. V was pared by 2 bases and J by 1 base, with 8 bases between. The CDR3 DNA reads TGTGCCAGCAGCTTACGCAGGCCGAACACTGAAGCTTTCTTT. Amino acids: CASSLRRPNTEAFF.

The chain combines TRBV6-5 with TRBJ1-6, with D possibly being TRBD1 (6 bases). Trimming removed 6 bases at V and 11 bases at J, with 20 bases between. Germline loops: CDR1 MNHEY, CDR2 SVGAGI. The CDR3 is 15 amino acids. Written as DNA, the CDR3 is TGTGCCAGCAGCCAACGAGGACAGAAAGGGCCACCCCTCCACTTT. Translated: CASSQRGQKGPPLHF.

CDR3 sequence reads: CASSPEAPRLEQYF. CDR3 DNA: TGTGCCAGCAGCCCCGAGGCCCCTCGATTGGAGCAGTACTTC. V is TRBV5-8 and J is TRBJ2-7; D is uncertain. From germline, CDR1 is SGHTS and CDR2 YDEGEE. Trimming cost V 4 bases and J 7 bases, with 18 bases left between them. The CDR3 is 14 amino acids.

In this sample, this clone turned up once. This chain links TRBV9 with TRBJ2-3, with TRBD1 matching 9 bases. Germline CDR1 is SGDLS and CDR2 is YYNGEE. V dropped 6 bases and J dropped 1; count of bases not matched to a gene: 3. The CDR3 is made up of 14 amino acids. The CDR3 spells CASNGDRGTDTQYF. The CDR3 nucleotides are TGTGCCAGCAATGGGGACAGGGGCACAGATACGCAGTATTTT. The whole variable domain, filled in from reference TRBV9 and TRBJ2-3, reads DSGVTQTPKHLITATGQRVTLRCSPRSGDLSVYWYQQSLDQGLQFLIQYYNGEERAKGNILERFSAQQFPDLHSELNLSSLELGDSALYFCASNGDRGTDTQYFGPGTRLTVL.

V gene TRBV19 combines with J gene TRBJ2-1; weak D call: TRBD1 (7 bases). The germline CDR1 and CDR2 sequences are LNHDA and SQIVND (reference sequence). Trimming shortened V by 3 bases and J by 6 bases, and 18 bases separated the two germline ends. This CDR3 spans 16 amino acids. The chain's CDR3 is CASSMRPGQGGNEQFF. CDR3 sequence (DNA): TGTGCCAGTAGTATGCGACCCGGCCAGGGGGGCAATGAGCAGTTCTTC.

The chain couples TRBV28 to TRBJ1-5; D not resolved. Trimming stripped 3 bases from V and 0 bases from J, with 9 bases between. CDR3 length: 15 amino acids. The germline CDR1 and CDR2 sequences are MDHEN and SYDVKM. CDR3 region: CASSFEGYSNQPQHF. The CDR3 bases are TGTGCCAGCAGTTTCGAGGGTTATAGCAATCAGCCCCAGCATTTT.

This chain uses TRBV6-2 or TRBV6-3 with TRBJ1-2; the match to TRBD1 covers 7 bases. Losses at the gene ends were 5 bases for V and 4 bases for J; bases not matched to a gene: 7. The germline V gene encodes CDR1 MNHEY and CDR2 SVGEGT. The CDR3 runs to 14 residues. CDR3 sequence (DNA): TGTGCCAGCAGTACCCGACAGGGCCGCTATGGCTACACCTTC. This codes for CASSTRQGRYGYTF.

The sample holds a few counts of this clone. At one end, the junction sequence differs from germline, possibly due to a read error. V is TRBV7-8 and J is TRBJ2-1, with D perhaps matching TRBD2 (6 bases). The CDR3 extends over 15 amino acids. From germline, CDR1 is SGHVS and CDR2 FQNEAQ. Here the CDR3 reads CASNRPRDSNNEQFF. The CDR3 region has the DNA TGTGCCAGCAACCGACCCCGGGACTCCAACAATGAGCAGTTCTTC. Full variable domain (remainder filled in from reference TRBV7-8 and TRBJ2-1): GAGVSQSPRYKVAKRGQDVALRCDPISGHVSLFWYQQALGQGPEFLTYFQNEAQLDKSGLPSDRFFAERPEGSVSTLKIQRTQQEDSAVYLCASNRPRDSNNEQFFGPGTRLTVL.

This chain joins TRBV4-1 and TRBJ1-3; no firm D call. Trimming took off 0 bases at V and 3 bases at J, with 15 bases between the two ends. The CDR3 runs 17 residues. Germline V gene lookup returns CDR1 MGHRA and CDR2 YSYEKL. CDR3 nucleotides: TGCGCCAGCAGCCAAGAGGTAATCGGGGTGTTTGGAAACACCATATATTTT. Amino acid sequence: CASSQEVIGVFGNTIYF.

The gene calls are TRBV5-1 and TRBJ1-4; no reliable D call. Germline V CDR1 and CDR2: SGHRS, YFSETQ. This CDR3 comprises 16 residues. The V end lost 4 bases, the J end lost 0 bases, and 13 bases lay between the germline ends. This chain's CDR3 is CASSLSTDATNEKLFF. CDR3 nucleotide sequence: TGCGCCAGCAGCCTATCGACTGATGCAACTAATGAAAAACTGTTTTTT.

The V gene is TRBV4-1, the J gene TRBJ1-6; D is ambiguous. V was trimmed by 0 bases and J by 7 bases, leaving 13 bases between them. Germline CDR1 reads MGHRA; CDR2 reads YSYEKL. The CDR3 consists of 16 residues. The CDR3 bases are TGCGCCAGCAGCCAAGATCGGGTATCTCAGAATTCACCCCTCCACTTT. Protein sequence: CASSQDRVSQNSPLHF.

The chain employs TRBV7-6 and TRBJ2-1, with 8 nucleotides matching TRBD1. Germline CDR1 and CDR2: SGHVS and FNYEAQ. The CDR3 extends over 16 amino acids. The V and J ends lost 4 bases and 7 bases, in that order; junction bases with no gene match: 12. CDR3 sequence (DNA): TGTGCCAGCAGCTCCGAGACAGGGGTAACGGGAAATGAGCAGTTCTTC. Protein product: CASSSETGVTGNEQFF.

J is TRBJ1-4 and V is TRBV5-1; D is perhaps TRBD1 (5 bases). Germline lookup yields CDR1 SGHRS and CDR2 YFSETQ. Trimming removed 0 bases at V and 5 bases at J, with 11 bases between. The CDR3 sequence is 15 residues long. CDR3 amino acids: CASSLAEAGNEKLFF. The DNA of the CDR3 is TGCGCCAGCAGCTTGGCCGAGGCAGGGAATGAAAAACTGTTTTTT.

The J gene is TRBJ2-7, the V gene TRBV19; a possible D gene is TRBD1 (6 bases). Per germline, CDR1 LNHDA and CDR2 SQIVND (reference sequence). The ends were cut back, 5 bases at V and 4 bases at J, with 18 bases in the middle. The CDR3 extends over 15 amino acids. This chain's CDR3 is CASSYGTTLGYEQYF. For the CDR3, the DNA is TGTGCCAGTAGTTACGGGACAACCCTCGGGTACGAGCAGTACTTC.

The V call is TRBV5-4, the J call TRBJ2-7; D perhaps matches TRBD1 (6 bases). CDR3 size: 19 residues. Germline CDR1 reads SGHNT; CDR2 reads YYREEE (reference sequence). The V end was cut by 0 bases, the J end by 2 bases, with 24 bases between. This CDR3 reads CASSLVAPPGTGWAYEQYF. The CDR3 coding sequence is TGTGCCAGCAGCTTGGTGGCGCCCCCCGGCACAGGGTGGGCCTACGAGCAGTACTTC.

J is TRBJ2-5 and V is TRBV7-8; TRBD2 matches 14 bases. The CDR3 is 15 residues long. Losses at the gene ends were 6 bases for V and 3 bases for J; bases not matched to a gene: 3. The germline V gene has CDR1 SGHVS and CDR2 FQNEAQ. The CDR3 DNA reads as TGTGCCAGCAGTTCGGGACTAGCGGGGGAAGAGACCCAGTACTTC. Its protein product is CASSSGLAGEETQYF.

The chain has TRBV20-1 and TRBJ1-1, with TRBD1 matching over 7 bases. Germline V gene data show CDR1 as DFQATT and CDR2 as SNEGSKA (reference sequence). The junction had 2 bases not matched to a gene; V was cut back by 3 bases and J by 7 bases. The CDR3 contains 11 residues. The CDR3 reads CSASTGVEAFF. As DNA, the CDR3 is TGCAGTGCTAGTACAGGGGTTGAAGCTTTCTTT.

The rearrangement uses TRBV4-3 and TRBJ2-5, with 8 bases fitting TRBD1. V shed 4 bases and J 5 bases; nucleotides not matched to a gene: 12. Germline loops: CDR1 LGHNA, CDR2 YSLEER. This CDR3 is built from 16 residues. Written as DNA, the CDR3 is TGCGCCAGCAGCCTCAAGGGAAGGACAGGGACGGAGACCCAGTACTTC. Its protein product is CASSLKGRTGTETQYF.

The gene calls are TRBV7-2 and TRBJ2-2; 8 bases match TRBD2. Germline V gene sequence: CDR1 SGHTA, CDR2 FQGNSA. The CDR3 has 14 amino acids. V lost 4 bases, J lost 6 bases, and 4 bases stayed unmatched. The CDR3 DNA is TGTGCCAGCAGCTCCTTAGCGGGGTCCGGGGAGCTGTTTTTT. Translating gives CASSSLAGSGELFF.

The V and J genes are TRBV3-1 (or the pseudogene TRBV3-2) and TRBJ2-5; TRBD2 matches at 10 bases. Germline values: CDR1 LGHDT, CDR2 YNNKEL (reference sequence). The CDR3 loop spans 17 amino acids. V was clipped by 3 bases and J by 4 bases; unmatched bases: 11. The CDR3 DNA reads as TGTGCCAGCAGCCATACGCCCCAAGCGGGGGGGAGAGAGACCCAGTACTTC. This codes for CASSHTPQAGGRETQYF.

The count of this clone is one. J is TRBJ2-7 and V is TRBV19, with 10 bases aligning to TRBD1. Germline CDR1 is LNHDA and CDR2 is SQIVND (reference sequence). There are 15 residues in the CDR3. V dropped 4 bases and J dropped 6; count of bases not matched to a gene: 9. CDR3 in amino acids: CASSTPGQGTGEQYF. CDR3 bases: TGTGCCAGTAGTACTCCGGGACAGGGGACGGGCGAGCAGTACTTC.

The chain recombines TRBV12-3 or TRBV12-4 with TRBJ2-7, with 8 bases lining up with TRBD1. V dropped 4 bases and J dropped 6; count of bases not matched to a gene: 5. The CDR3 is made up of 13 amino acids. CDR3 sequence reads: CASSSRQGTEQYF. DNA for the CDR3: TGTGCCAGCAGTTCCCGACAGGGGACCGAGCAGTACTTC.

The V call is TRBV3-1 (or the pseudogene TRBV3-2), the J call TRBJ2-6; perhaps TRBD2 as D (7 bases). The CDR3 contains 17 residues. Germline values: CDR1 LGHDT, CDR2 YNNKEL (reference sequence). V lost 1 base to trimming and J lost 4 bases, with 14 bases between them. The CDR3 is CASSQALGGAGANVLTF. CDR3 coding DNA: TGTGCCAGCAGCCAAGCTCTAGGGGGGGCCGGGGCCAACGTCCTGACTTTC.

The rearrangement links TRBV28 to TRBJ1-2, with D maybe TRBD1 (5 bases). Trimming took off 2 bases at V and 3 bases at J, with 7 bases between the two ends. Germline values: CDR1 MDHEN, CDR2 SYDVKM. This CDR3 spans 13 amino acids. CDR3 in amino acids: CASSLDSYYGYTF. CDR3 in DNA: TGTGCCAGCAGTTTAGACAGCTACTATGGCTACACCTTC.